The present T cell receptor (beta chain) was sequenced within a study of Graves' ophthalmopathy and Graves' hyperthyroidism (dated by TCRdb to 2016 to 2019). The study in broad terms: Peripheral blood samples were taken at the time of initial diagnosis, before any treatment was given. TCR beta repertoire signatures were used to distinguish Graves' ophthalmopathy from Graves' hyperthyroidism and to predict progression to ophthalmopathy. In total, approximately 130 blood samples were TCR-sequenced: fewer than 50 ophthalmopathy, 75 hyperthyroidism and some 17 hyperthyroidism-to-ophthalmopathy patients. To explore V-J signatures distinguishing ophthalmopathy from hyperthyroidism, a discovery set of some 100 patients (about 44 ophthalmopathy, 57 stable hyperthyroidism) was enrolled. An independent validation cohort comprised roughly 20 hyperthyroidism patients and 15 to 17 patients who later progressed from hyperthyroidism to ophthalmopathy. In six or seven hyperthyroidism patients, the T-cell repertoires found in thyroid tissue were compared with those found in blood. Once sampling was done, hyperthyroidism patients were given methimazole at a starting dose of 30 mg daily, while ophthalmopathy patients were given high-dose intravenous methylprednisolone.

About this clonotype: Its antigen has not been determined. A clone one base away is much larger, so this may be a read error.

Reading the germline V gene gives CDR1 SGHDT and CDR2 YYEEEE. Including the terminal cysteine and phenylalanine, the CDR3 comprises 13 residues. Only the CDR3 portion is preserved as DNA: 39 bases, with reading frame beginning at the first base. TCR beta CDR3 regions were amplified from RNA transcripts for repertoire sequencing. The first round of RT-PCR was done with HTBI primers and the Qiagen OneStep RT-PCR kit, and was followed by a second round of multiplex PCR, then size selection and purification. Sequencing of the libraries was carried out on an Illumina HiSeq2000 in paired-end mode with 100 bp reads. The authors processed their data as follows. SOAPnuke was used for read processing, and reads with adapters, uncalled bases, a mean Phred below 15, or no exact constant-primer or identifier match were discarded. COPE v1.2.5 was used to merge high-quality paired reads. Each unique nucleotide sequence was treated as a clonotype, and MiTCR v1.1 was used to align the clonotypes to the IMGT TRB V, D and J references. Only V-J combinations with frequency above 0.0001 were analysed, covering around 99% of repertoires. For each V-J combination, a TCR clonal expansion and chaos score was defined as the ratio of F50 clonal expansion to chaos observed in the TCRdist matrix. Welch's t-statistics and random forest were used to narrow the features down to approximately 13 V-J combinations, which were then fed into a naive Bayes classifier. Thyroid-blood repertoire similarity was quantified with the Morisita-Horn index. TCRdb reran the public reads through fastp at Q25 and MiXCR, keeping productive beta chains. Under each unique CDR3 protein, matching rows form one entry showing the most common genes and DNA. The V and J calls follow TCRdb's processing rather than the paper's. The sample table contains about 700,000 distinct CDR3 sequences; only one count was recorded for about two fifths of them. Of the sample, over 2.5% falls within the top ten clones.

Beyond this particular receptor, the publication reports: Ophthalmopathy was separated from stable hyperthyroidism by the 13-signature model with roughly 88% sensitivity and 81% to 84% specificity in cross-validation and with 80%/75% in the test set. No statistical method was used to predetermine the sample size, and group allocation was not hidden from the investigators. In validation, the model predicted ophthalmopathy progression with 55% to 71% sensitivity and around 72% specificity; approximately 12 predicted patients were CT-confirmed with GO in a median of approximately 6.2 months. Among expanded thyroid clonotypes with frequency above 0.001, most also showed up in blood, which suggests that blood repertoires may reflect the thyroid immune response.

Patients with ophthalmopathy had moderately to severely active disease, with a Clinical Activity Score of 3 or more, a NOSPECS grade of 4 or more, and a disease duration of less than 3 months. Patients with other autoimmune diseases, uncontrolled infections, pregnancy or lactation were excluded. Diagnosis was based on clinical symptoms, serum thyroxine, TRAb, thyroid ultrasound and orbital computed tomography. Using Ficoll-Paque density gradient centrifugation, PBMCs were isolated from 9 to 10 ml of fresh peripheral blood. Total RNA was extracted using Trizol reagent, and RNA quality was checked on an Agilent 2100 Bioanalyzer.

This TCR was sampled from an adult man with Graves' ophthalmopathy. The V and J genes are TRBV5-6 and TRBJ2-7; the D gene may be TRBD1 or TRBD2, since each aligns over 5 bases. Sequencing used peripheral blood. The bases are TGTGCCAGCAGCGTGGGACGAACGAACAAGCAGTGCTTC. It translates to CASSVGRTNKQCF.